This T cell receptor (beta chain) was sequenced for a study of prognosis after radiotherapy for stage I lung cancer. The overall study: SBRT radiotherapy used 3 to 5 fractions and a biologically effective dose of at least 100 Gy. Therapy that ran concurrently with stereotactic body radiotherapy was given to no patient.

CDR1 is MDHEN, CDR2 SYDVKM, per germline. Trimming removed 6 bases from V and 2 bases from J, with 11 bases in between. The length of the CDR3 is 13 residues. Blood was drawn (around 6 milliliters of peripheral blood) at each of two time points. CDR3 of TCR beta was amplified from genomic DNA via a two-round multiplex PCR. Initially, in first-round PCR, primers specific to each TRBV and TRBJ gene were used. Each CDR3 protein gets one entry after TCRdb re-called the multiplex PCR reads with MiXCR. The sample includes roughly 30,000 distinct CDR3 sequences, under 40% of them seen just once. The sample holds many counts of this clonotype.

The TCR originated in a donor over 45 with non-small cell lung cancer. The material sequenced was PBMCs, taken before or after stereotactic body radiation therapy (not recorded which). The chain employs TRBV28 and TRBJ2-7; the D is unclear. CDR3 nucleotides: TGTGCCAGCAGCCCAGGTTCCGCCTACGAGCAGTACTTC. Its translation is CASSPGSAYEQYF.